What follows describes a single T cell receptor (beta chain). This entry comes from a study of blood T cell repertoires in COVID-19. For the study at large: Spain, Italy and the United States supplied samples that represented acute and convalescent COVID-19.

This CDR3 comprises 16 residues. V lost 4 bases to trimming and J lost 5 bases; unmatched junction nucleotides: 12. Germline V gene data show CDR1 as LGHDT and CDR2 as YNNKEL (reference sequence). Authors' methods: For nucleated cells, counts were estimated from reference gene primer amplification. Using immunoSEQ multiplex PCR, the repertoire was profiled, and TCRdb retains in-frame clones only, with some absent. That table gives V, J and clone size, and the DNA gave D and trimming. The sample has tens of thousands of clones; about 85% are singletons. This sequence originates from a human donor in a cohort sampled during active COVID-19. Sequences were obtained from peripheral blood. The chain is built from TRBV3-1 (or the pseudogene TRBV3-2) and TRBJ2-5, with 8 positions matching TRBD1. CDR3 protein: CASSPRQGTGLETQYF. Here the CDR3 DNA reads TGTGCCAGCAGCCCAAGACAGGGGACGGGACTTGAGACCCAGTACTTC.